This T cell receptor beta chain was found in a study of blood T cell repertoires in COVID-19. Study overall: The samples span acute and convalescent COVID-19 from the United States, Italy and Spain. From T cells, B-cell-depleted T cells, or PBMCs came the material, which was cDNA or gDNA.

Original handling: By means of reference gene primer amplification, nucleated cell counts were estimated. Assay: immunoSEQ multiplex PCR; the TCRdb copy retains only in-frame clones and omits some. V, J and clone size reflect that table, while D and trimming were determined from the DNA. The repertoire consists of about 88,000 clones, with approximately 91% occurring once and the leading ten covering 1.5% to 2%. Germline CDR1 SGHTA, CDR2 FQGTGA. CDR3 length: 14 residues. Trimming removed 2 bases from V and 6 bases from J, with 14 bases in between. Sample: peripheral blood. The chain has TRBV7-3 and TRBJ2-7; possible D gene TRBD1, 6 bases. The clonotype comes from a man aged 55 to 70 with acute or convalescent COVID-19. CDR3 amino acids: CASSLDRTSPEQYF. As DNA, the CDR3 is TGTGCCAGCAGCTTAGACAGGACCTCGCCCGAGCAGTACTTC.